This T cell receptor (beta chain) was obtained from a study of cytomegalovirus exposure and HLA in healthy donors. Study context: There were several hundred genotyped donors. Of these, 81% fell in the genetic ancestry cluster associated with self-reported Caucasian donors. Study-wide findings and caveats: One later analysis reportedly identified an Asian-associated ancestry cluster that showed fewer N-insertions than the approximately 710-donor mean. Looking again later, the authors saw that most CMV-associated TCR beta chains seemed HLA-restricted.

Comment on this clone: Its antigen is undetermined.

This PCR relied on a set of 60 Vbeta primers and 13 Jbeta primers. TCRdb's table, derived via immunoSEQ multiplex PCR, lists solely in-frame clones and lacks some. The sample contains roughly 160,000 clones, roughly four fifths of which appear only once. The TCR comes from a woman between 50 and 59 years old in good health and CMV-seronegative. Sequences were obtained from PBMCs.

As DNA, the CDR3 is TGCGCCAGCAGCGCCGGGACAGGGGATGGGGAGACCCAGTACTTC. This translates into CASSAGTGDGETQYF. V is TRBV5-1 and J is TRBJ2-5; 10 positions agree with TRBD1. The CDR3 spans 15 residues. The V and J ends lost 4 bases and 5 bases, in that order; junction bases with no gene match: 8. Germline V gene data show CDR1 as SGHRS and CDR2 as YFSETQ.